These 13 T cell receptor beta chains were all obtained from the same sample, sequenced in a study of CD8 T cells in ankylosing spondylitis. Their antigens remain unidentified. TCRdb recomputed calls from the 5' RACE reads with MiXCR, one row per CDR3 protein. Of some 840,000 distinct CDR3 sequences listed, roughly 10% are singletons. The study's findings and limits: Ankylosing spondylitis blood appeared to be characterized by a TCR beta motif of 8 or 9 highly homologous variants.

Sequenced input: blood, either unsorted or a sorted T cell fraction (not recorded which). These receptors came from a male donor with ankylosing spondylitis.

This clonotype was counted a few times. The chain employs TRBV20-1 and TRBJ2-7; TRBD1 might be the D (6 bases). V lost 5 bases and J 3 bases, leaving 14 bases between the germline ends. Germline V lookup: CDR1 DFQATT, CDR2 SNEGSKA (reference sequence). The CDR3 spans 13 residues. CDR3 sequence (DNA): TGCAGTGCTCACCCGGGACACAACTACGAGCAGTACTTC. It specifies CSAHPGHNYEQYF.

This clonotype turned up a few times. The chain uses TRBV7-2 and TRBJ2-5, with D perhaps TRBD2 (6 bases). Germline V gene sequence: CDR1 SGHTA, CDR2 FQGNSA. Trimming pared 6 bases from V and 0 bases from J, leaving 14 bases between. This CDR3 spans 15 amino acids. In nucleotides, the CDR3 is TGTGCCAGCAGTCAACCTCTAGCGTACCAAGAGACCCAGTACTTC. Protein: CASSQPLAYQETQYF. Full variable domain (outside the CDR3, taken from reference TRBV7-2 and TRBJ2-5): GAGVSQSPSNKVTEKGKDVELRCDPISGHTALYWYRQSLGQGLEFLIYFQGNSAPDKSGLPSDRFSAERTGGSVSTLTIQRTQQEDSAVYLCASSQPLAYQETQYFGPGTRLLVL.

This clonotype appeared many times. The chain combines TRBV7-9 with TRBJ2-2; D is unclear. Deletions cut 2 bases from V and 7 bases from J, with 2 bases between. The CDR3 has 11 residues. CDR1 and CDR2 from the germline V gene are SEHNR and FQNEAQ (reference sequence). For the CDR3, the DNA is TGTGCCAGCAGCTTACACGGGGAGCTGTTTTTT. This translates into CASSLHGELFF. The entire variable domain, with the rest obtained from reference TRBV7-9 and TRBJ2-2, is as follows: DTGVSQNPRHKITKRGQNVTFRCDPISEHNRLYWYRQTLGQGPEFLTYFQNEAQLEKSRLLSDRFSAERPKGSFSTLEIQRTEQGDSAMYLCASSLHGELFFGEGSRLTVL.

In this sample, this clonotype turned up a few times. Here the CDR3 omits its conserved ending phenylalanine or tryptophan, so a read error is the likely source. It is unclear where the CDR3 begins or ends on the DNA, so no DNA is shown, and the CDR3 is as TCRdb lists it. This chain links TRBV24-1 with TRBJ2-1; the table's D call TRBD1 went unverified against the DNA. Germline CDR1 and CDR2: KGHDR and SFDVKD. The CDR3 sequence runs 10 residues, both termini included. This CDR3 reads CATFQGTLEV.

This clonotype was seen a single time. The chain has TRBV4-3 and TRBJ1-2, with 9 bases that match TRBD1. J gave up 8 bases and V 5 bases, and 6 bases lay outside the gene matches. Germline CDR1 is LGHNA and CDR2 is YSLEER. CDR3 length: 13 residues. The CDR3 reads CASSKGQGKGYTF. The DNA of the CDR3 is TGCGCCAGCAGCAAGGGACAGGGTAAAGGCTACACCTTC.

This clonotype was seen at least ten times. The V and J genes are TRBV7-2 and TRBJ2-7; the D gene is possibly TRBD2 (6 bases). The CDR3 has 16 amino acids. CDR1 is SGHTA and CDR2 is FQGNSA in the germline V gene. V was pared by 0 bases and J by 4 bases, with 16 bases between. CDR3 nucleotide sequence: TGTGCCAGCAGCTTAGCGATGGGGGAGGCCCGGTACGAGCAGTACTTC. This codes for CASSLAMGEARYEQYF.

J is TRBJ2-1 and V is TRBV6-1; 9 bases are shared with TRBD2. V lost 8 bases, J lost 2 bases, and 7 bases stayed unmatched. Germline CDR1 is MNHNS and CDR2 is SASEGT. CDR3 size: 15 residues. For the CDR3, the DNA is TGTGCCAGCGCCCTAGCGGGAATAACCTACAATGAGCAGTTCTTC. Translation: CASALAGITYNEQFF.

This chain links TRBV20-1 with TRBJ1-5; D may be TRBD1 (5 bases). V gave up 0 bases and J gave up 3 bases, with 12 bases separating them. The CDR3 has 15 amino acids. Germline CDR1 reads DFQATT; CDR2 reads SNEGSKA (reference sequence). The CDR3 loop is CSARDFGQDNQPQHF. CDR3 DNA sequence: TGCAGTGCTAGAGATTTCGGACAAGACAATCAGCCCCAGCATTTT.

There are a few counts of this clonotype. The V gene is TRBV7-2, the J gene TRBJ2-2, with a weak D call TRBD1 (5 bases). Looked up from germline, CDR1 is SGHTA and CDR2 is FQGNSA. CDR3 size: 16 residues. Between the trimmed V and J ends, which lost 0 bases and 3 bases, there was a span of 11 bases. The CDR3: CASSLAAGKDTGELFF. The CDR3 DNA reads as TGTGCCAGCAGCTTAGCGGCAGGGAAGGACACCGGGGAGCTGTTTTTT.

The chain employs TRBV6-1 and TRBJ2-2; 7 bases line up with TRBD1. V dropped 6 bases and J dropped 0; count of bases not matched to a gene: 4. Germline V gives CDR1 MNHNS, CDR2 SASEGT. This CDR3 spans 15 amino acids. CDR3 sequence reads: CASRVGGSNTGELFF. The CDR3, as DNA: TGTGCCAGCAGAGTAGGGGGCTCGAACACCGGGGAGCTGTTTTTT.

This clonotype was seen more than once but under ten times. The V gene is TRBV4-3, the J gene TRBJ2-1; D is perhaps TRBD1 (5 bases). Trimming removed 4 bases from V and 0 bases from J, with 16 bases in between. Germline CDR1 reads LGHNA; CDR2 reads YSLEER. The CDR3 spans 17 residues. The DNA of the CDR3 is TGCGCCAGCAGCCCCCACCCCCCAGGGCGCTCCTACAATGAGCAGTTCTTC. The encoded protein is CASSPHPPGRSYNEQFF.

The chain is built from TRBV20-1 and TRBJ2-7; the D is unclear. The germline V gene has CDR1 DFQATT and CDR2 SNEGSKA (reference sequence). CDR3 size: 12 residues. Trimming removed 2 bases from V and 2 bases from J, with 7 bases in between. The CDR3: CSARSPPYEQYF. The CDR3 DNA reads as TGCAGTGCTAGAAGTCCCCCCTACGAGCAGTACTTC.

The rearrangement joins TRBV20-1 to TRBJ2-7; TRBD2 matches at 15 bases. This CDR3 is 15 amino acids long. CDR1 is DFQATT and CDR2 is SNEGSKA in the germline V gene (reference sequence). V shed 1 base, J shed 4 bases, and the junction held 2 bases outside the gene matches. The CDR3, as DNA: TGCAGTGCTAGAGGGGGACTAGCGGGAGGTTACGAGCAGTACTTC. This gives the protein CSARGGLAGGYEQYF.